These 16 T cell receptor beta chains share one sample of origin, sequenced in a study of cytomegalovirus exposure and HLA in healthy donors. A multiplex PCR was run with 60 Vbeta primers and 13 Jbeta primers. Sequencing was performed with immunoSEQ multiplex PCR; in TCRdb, only in-frame clones are kept and a portion is missing. The sample includes roughly 180,000 clones, 65% to 85% of them seen just once. Sequencing was carried out using PBMCs. The receptors here all came from a male donor in good health and CMV-seronegative.

This clone was counted ten times or more. V gene TRBV28 combines with J gene TRBJ1-1, with TRBD1 matching over 7 bases. The CDR3 is made up of 16 amino acids. The J segment lost 1 base and the V segment lost 7 bases, leaving 12 bases of the junction unmatched. The V gene's germline CDR1 is MDHEN and CDR2 SYDVKM. CDR3 in amino acids: CASTESTGVGNTEAFF. CDR3 DNA sequence: TGTGCCAGCACGGAATCAACAGGGGTGGGGAACACTGAAGCTTTCTTT.

This sequence joins TRBV4-2 and TRBJ1-2; the D is unclear. Between the trimmed V and J ends, which lost 0 bases and 1 base, there was a span of 12 bases. The germline gives CDR1 LGHNA, CDR2 YNFKEQ. This CDR3 is built from 16 residues. For the CDR3, the DNA is TGTGCCAGCAGCCAAGATGCCCGTGCCAGTAACTATGGCTACACCTTC. This sequence encodes CASSQDARASNYGYTF.

The V call is TRBV11-3, the J call TRBJ2-2; D is possibly TRBD1 (6 bases). The germline CDR1 and CDR2 sequences are SGHNT and YENEEA. Trimming removed 5 bases at V and 1 base at J, with 8 bases between. The CDR3 extends over 14 amino acids. The CDR3 protein is CASSPTGNTGELFF. In nucleotides, the CDR3 is TGTGCCAGCAGCCCGACAGGGAACACCGGGGAGCTGTTTTTT.

V is TRBV18 and J is TRBJ2-7, with 8 positions matching TRBD2. The CDR3 sequence is 14 residues long. The germline CDR1 and CDR2 sequences are KGHSH and LQKENI. J lost 5 bases, V lost 3 bases, and 6 bases had no gene match. The CDR3 DNA is TGTGCCAGCTCACCTAGCGGGATCATGGACGAGCAGTACTTC. It is translated as CASSPSGIMDEQYF.

The chain combines TRBV6-1 with TRBJ1-2; tentatively, D is TRBD1 (5 bases). V gave up 1 base and J gave up 6 bases, with 12 bases separating them. CDR1 is MNHNS, CDR2 SASEGT, per germline. The CDR3 runs to 14 residues. The DNA for the CDR3 is TGTGCCAGCAGTGAAGAGGGCAGGGTAAATGGCTACACCTTC. Its protein product is CASSEEGRVNGYTF.

This sequence joins TRBV19 and TRBJ2-2; 9 nucleotides line up with TRBD1. Germline lookup yields CDR1 LNHDA and CDR2 SQIVND (reference sequence). The trim removed 10 bases at V and 3 bases at J, leaving 9 bases unmatched. There are 15 residues in the CDR3. The CDR3 DNA sequence: TGTGCCACCCAACCGGGACAGGGCTACACCGGGGAGCTGTTTTTT. Encoded protein: CATQPGQGYTGELFF.

The sample holds a few counts of this clone. This rearrangement joins TRBV19 to TRBJ2-7, with D possibly matching TRBD2 (5 bases). CDR1 LNHDA and CDR2 SQIVND come from the germline V gene (reference sequence). The CDR3 extends over 17 amino acids. V shed 3 bases and J shed 3 bases, with 21 bases lying between them. The DNA of the CDR3 is TGTGCCAGTAGTATGGGAGAGGGCTGGGGTGGGGACTACGAGCAGTACTTC. Protein product: CASSMGEGWGGDYEQYF. Full variable domain (missing parts from reference TRBV19 and TRBJ2-7): DGGITQSPKYLFRKEGQNVTLSCEQNLNHDAMYWYRQDPGQGLRLIYYSQIVNDFQKGDIAEGYSVSREKKESFPLTVTSAQKNPTAFYLCASSMGEGWGGDYEQYFGPGTRLTVT.

V is TRBV7-2 and J is TRBJ2-3; D gene uncertain. Germline V gene sequence: CDR1 SGHTA, CDR2 FQGNSA. V lost 3 bases and J 0 bases, leaving 10 bases between the germline ends. The CDR3 is made up of 15 amino acids. CDR3 in amino acids: CASSFTTGSTDTQYF. The CDR3 DNA sequence: TGTGCCAGCAGCTTCACTACCGGTAGCACAGATACGCAGTATTTT.

The V call is TRBV6-4, the J call TRBJ2-7; 11 bases agree with TRBD1. The CDR3 runs to 16 residues. Germline CDR1 and CDR2: MRHNA and SNTAGT. Trimming removed 5 bases from V and 4 bases from J; junction bases left unmatched: 10. The DNA of the CDR3 is TGTGCCAGCAGTAACGTTAGGACAGGGGGCTTTTACGAGCAGTACTTC. This encodes CASSNVRTGGFYEQYF.

This chain connects TRBV11-3 to TRBJ2-1; D is perhaps TRBD2 (6 bases). The CDR3 runs to 15 residues. The V gene lost 5 bases and the J gene lost 0 bases, with 11 bases spanning the gap. Germline V gives CDR1 SGHNT, CDR2 YENEEA. Here the CDR3 reads CASSPRGSSYNEQFF. The CDR3 nucleotides read TGTGCCAGCAGCCCACGGGGGAGCTCCTACAATGAGCAGTTCTTC.

This chain uses TRBV27 with TRBJ2-2; D might be TRBD2 (6 bases). V was cut by 8 bases and J by 9 bases, with 13 bases left in between. This CDR3 comprises 12 residues. CDR1 MNHEY and CDR2 SMNVEV come from the germline V gene (reference sequence). The chain's CDR3 is CASAGSNRELFF. The CDR3 nucleotides read TGTGCCAGCGCCGGGAGCAACAGGGAGCTGTTTTTT.

V is TRBV4-1 and J is TRBJ2-7; no firm D call. The CDR3 consists of 14 residues. Per the germline V gene, CDR1 is MGHRA and CDR2 is YSYEKL. V was cut by 4 bases and J by 4 bases, with 14 bases left in between. This chain's CDR3 is CASSRPQQSYEQYF. The CDR3 nucleotides read TGCGCCAGCAGCCGTCCGCAACAATCTTACGAGCAGTACTTC.

This chain uses TRBV6-5 with TRBJ1-1; the match to TRBD1 covers 7 bases. Germline CDR1 MNHEY, CDR2 SVGAGI. The CDR3 has 13 amino acids. V was pared by 10 bases and J by 0 bases, with 5 bases of the junction left unmatched. Here the CDR3 reads CATLRGVNTEAFF. The CDR3 DNA reads as TGTGCCACCCTCAGGGGGGTGAACACTGAAGCTTTCTTT.

This chain links TRBV11-2 with TRBJ2-1; unclear D gene. The CDR3 spans 14 residues. Germline lookup yields CDR1 SGHAT and CDR2 FQNNGV. V was trimmed by 1 base and J by 8 bases, leaving 12 bases between them. CDR3 residues: CASSLGLGEDEQFF. CDR3 in DNA: TGTGCCAGCAGCTTAGGGCTAGGCGAGGATGAGCAGTTCTTC.

The chain has TRBV5-6 and TRBJ1-1; TRBD1 aligns across 11 bases. This CDR3 is 15 amino acids long. Trimming cost V 4 bases and J 5 bases; bases outside gene matches: 7. Germline loops: CDR1 SGHDT, CDR2 YYEEEE. CDR3 region: CASSGGTGGRTEAFF. The CDR3 region has the DNA TGTGCCAGCAGCGGCGGGACAGGGGGACGGACTGAAGCTTTCTTT.

CDR3 nucleotide sequence: TGTGCCAGCAGCTTACGAGGGAACGGCTCCTACAATGAGCAGTTCTTC. Protein sequence: CASSLRGNGSYNEQFF. The chain couples TRBV7-9 to TRBJ2-1, with a tentative D call TRBD2 (5 bases). Trimming shortened V by 2 bases and J by 0 bases, and 11 bases separated the two germline ends. Germline CDR1 is SEHNR and CDR2 is FQNEAQ (reference sequence). The CDR3 has 16 amino acids.